These T cell receptor beta chains were read from a single sample in a study of OX40 agonist ivuxolimab in advanced cancers. Some clones are missing from TCRdb's copy, which holds only in-frame ones; the method was immunoSEQ multiplex PCR. The repertoire holds 20,000 or so clones, with 70% to 90% as singletons. Material: CD4+ or CD8+ T cells sorted from blood, obtained in a trial of the OX40 agonist ivuxolimab. These receptor sequences come from an adult with an advanced solid tumor such as melanoma, head and neck, liver or kidney cancer. Each CDR3 is given without its conserved first and last residue. Fields, in order: V gene, CDR3 protein.

v_call: TRBV4-2; cdr3_aa: ASSQGEFSASETQY
v_call: TRBV14; cdr3_aa: ASSQYLGQGNSYNEQF
v_call: TRBV6-5; cdr3_aa: ASSYRSSVVTDTQY
v_call: TRBV9; cdr3_aa: ASSVFQGGEQY
v_call: TRBV4-1; cdr3_aa: ASSQDWSGAGDEQY
v_call: TRBV30; cdr3_aa: AWSVLGPGSFSTDTQY
v_call: TRBV7-9; cdr3_aa: ASSLPGLAVGLQF
v_call: TRBV15; cdr3_aa: ATSRWTSGTDTQY
v_call: TRBV5-6; cdr3_aa: ASSLNLPGGTDTQY
v_call: TRBV5-5; cdr3_aa: ASSGGTSGYEQY
v_call: TRBV18; cdr3_aa: ASSDGLAGGLETQY
v_call: TRBV4-1; cdr3_aa: ASSQADYLNTEAF
v_call: TRBV5-6; cdr3_aa: ASSRSHSNTGELF
v_call: TRBV7-6; cdr3_aa: ASSPGTSGGSYNEQF
v_call: TRBV6-6; cdr3_aa: ASTLFLGGENTEAF
v_call: TRBV9; cdr3_aa: ASSVGQSNYGYT
v_call: TRBV19; cdr3_aa: ASSIRQSTRDTQY
v_call: TRBV2; cdr3_aa: ASSVPYLSNQPQH
v_call: TRBV19; cdr3_aa: ASSIFSGDYNEQF
v_call: TRBV19; cdr3_aa: ASTPGSGYT
v_call: TRBV11-3; cdr3_aa: ASSDGYSGANVLT
v_call: TRBV7-2; cdr3_aa: ASSLALGQGEGSYNEQF
v_call: TRBV9; cdr3_aa: ASSVGGVNTEAF
v_call: TRBV7-9; cdr3_aa: ASSLNLWGNTEAF
v_call: TRBV11-2; cdr3_aa: ASSLGYQGYVGGTETQY
v_call: TRBV6-5; cdr3_aa: ASSYLSERTEAF
v_call: TRBV9; cdr3_aa: ASSPPGTYYGYT
v_call: TRBV5-1; cdr3_aa: ASSPRGGRGQETQY
v_call: TRBV11-3; cdr3_aa: ASSPTGGPYEQY
v_call: TRBV10-3; cdr3_aa: AISESAPADTQY
v_call: TRBV6-1; cdr3_aa: ASSDLPWGLNTEAF
v_call: TRBV23-1; cdr3_aa: ASSPPPWDPYEQY
v_call: TRBV6-6; cdr3_aa: ASSYWGNTEAF
v_call: TRBV11-3; cdr3_aa: ASSPSPLAGEQF
v_call: TRBV7-9; cdr3_aa: ASSPPLGREGTGELF
v_call: TRBV5-5; cdr3_aa: ASSSTTTGMFRNTGELF
v_call: TRBV11-1; cdr3_aa: ASQGAGGPRETQY
v_call: TRBV5-4; cdr3_aa: ASSSGTAPYEQY
v_call: TRBV11-3; cdr3_aa: ASTPRLGPYNEQF
v_call: TRBV5-4; cdr3_aa: ASSLTAGAGELF
v_call: TRBV5-1; cdr3_aa: ASSLDRNGNTIY
v_call: TRBV5-4; cdr3_aa: ASSLDKGSPPRGYT
v_call: TRBV13; cdr3_aa: ASSLGDGTGRGYT
v_call: TRBV12-1; cdr3_aa: ASSCSSPSGYLGGQF
v_call: TRBV4-1; cdr3_aa: ASSQELYSYEQY
v_call: TRBV4-1; cdr3_aa: ASSQVSAGVTQAAQY